This passage covers 21 T cell receptor beta chains from one sample sequenced in a study of graft-versus-host responses after intestinal transplantation (dated by TCRdb to the early 2020s). The library was prepared using the immunoSEQ multiplex PCR assay. TCRdb mirrors the immuneACCESS table, restricted to in-frame sequences. Some clones are absent from its copies; in checked studies, under half trace to an unresolved V gene, and the reason for the others is unknown. Within this sample are roughly 110,000 clones, with roughly 89% of them counted one time only. The top ten constitute approximately 0.76% of the sample. Their antigen targets remain unknown. Interpreted using the paper, the time point label stands for: cells obtained before transplantation from donor or recipient. The sample consisted of unstimulated CD4+ T cells sorted from spleen or lymph node cells, taken before transplant. The origin of the receptors is a human donor who was the organ donor for an intestinal transplant.

The V call is TRBV5-8, the J call TRBJ2-5, with D possibly being TRBD1 (5 bases). V was clipped by 5 bases and J by 9 bases, with 14 bases between them. The CDR3 sequence is 12 residues long. Germline CDR1 and CDR2: SGHTS and YDEGEE. CDR3 sequence (DNA): TGTGCCAGCAGACTCCCGGCAGGGTCCCAGTACTTC. Translation: CASRLPAGSQYF.

The CDR3, as DNA: TGTGCCAGCAGTTTAAGGGACTCGTATGCCAATGAGCAGTTCTTC. This encodes CASSLRDSYANEQFF. The chain joins TRBV28 to TRBJ2-1; possible D gene TRBD2, 6 bases. This CDR3 region has 15 residues. Trimming removed 2 bases at V and 6 bases at J, with 14 bases between. Germline V lookup: CDR1 MDHEN, CDR2 SYDVKM.

The gene calls are TRBV12-5 and TRBJ1-3; no clear D gene. The CDR3 totals 15 residues. CDR1 is LGHNT, CDR2 FRNRAP, per germline. V lost 1 base to trimming and J lost 0 bases, with 7 bases between them. In DNA, the CDR3 is TGTGCTAGTGGTTTGGGTCAAGTCTCTGGAAACACCATATATTTT. It is translated as CASGLGQVSGNTIYF.

This chain connects TRBV5-4 to TRBJ2-7; D ambiguous. The CDR3 loop spans 15 amino acids. The V and J ends lost 4 bases and 3 bases respectively, with 17 bases between them. Germline values: CDR1 SGHNT, CDR2 YYREEE (reference sequence). The CDR3 DNA is TGTGCCAGCAGCCAACCCCCGGACCTCGGCTACGAGCAGTACTTC. Protein: CASSQPPDLGYEQYF.

This sequence joins TRBV19 and TRBJ1-2, with 9 bases that match TRBD1. V lost 6 bases to trimming and J lost 6 bases; unmatched junction nucleotides: 8. Germline V gives CDR1 LNHDA, CDR2 SQIVND (reference sequence). This CDR3 contains 14 residues. The CDR3 nucleotides read TGTGCCAGTAGGGACAGGGGATCCCTTAATGGCTACACCTTC. Translated, it gives CASRDRGSLNGYTF.

This chain joins TRBV7-9 and TRBJ2-7; D ambiguous. This CDR3 comprises 14 residues. Germline V gene sequence: CDR1 SEHNR, CDR2 FQNEAQ (reference sequence). The germline V and J ends were trimmed by 4 bases and 1 base, with 11 bases remaining between them. CDR3 protein: CASSSGSPSYEQYF. CDR3 nucleotides: TGTGCCAGCAGCTCCGGCAGCCCTTCCTACGAGCAGTACTTC.

The V gene is TRBV5-4, the J gene TRBJ2-4; the D is unclear. Trimming shortened V by 1 base and J by 0 bases, and 11 bases separated the two germline ends. The CDR3 contains 16 residues. Germline lookup yields CDR1 SGHNT and CDR2 YYREEE (reference sequence). CDR3 amino acids: CASSLPLGVAKNIQYF. The CDR3 DNA follows: TGTGCCAGCAGCTTGCCTCTTGGGGTAGCCAAAAACATTCAGTACTTC.

The chain links TRBV11-3 to TRBJ2-5, with 10 bases identical to TRBD1. The J call may be incorrect, as the DNA end agrees better with TRBJ2-7. The CDR3 runs to 16 residues. In germline, CDR1 is SGHNT, CDR2 YENEEA. DNA of the CDR3: TGTGCCAGCAGCCAGACAGGGGGCTTGACCTCCTACGAGCAGTACTTC. Residues: CASSQTGGLTSYEQYF.

The rearrangement links TRBV2 to TRBJ1-1, with 12 nucleotides matching TRBD1. The CDR3 runs 13 residues. The ends lost 6 bases at V and 7 bases at J; junction bases unmatched: 3. Germline V gene lookup returns CDR1 SNHLY and CDR2 FYNNEI. CDR3 in amino acids: CASRWDRGLEAFF. The DNA of the CDR3 is TGTGCCAGCAGATGGGACAGGGGGCTTGAAGCTTTCTTT.

The chain employs TRBV18 and TRBJ2-5, with 12 bases that match TRBD2. TRBJ2-7 matches the DNA end more closely, so the J call is doubtful. From germline, CDR1 is KGHSH and CDR2 LQKENI. The CDR3 runs to 16 residues. The DNA for the CDR3 is TGTGCCAGCTCAGAGGGACTAGCGGGCCTGGCCAACGAGCAGTACTTC. Protein sequence: CASSEGLAGLANEQYF.

This clone occurred once. The chain couples TRBV5-1 to TRBJ1-6; TRBD1 might be the D (5 bases). Trimming left V 5 bases short and J 9 bases short, with 15 bases between. The germline gives CDR1 SGHRS, CDR2 YFSETQ. This CDR3 is built from 14 residues. The CDR3 is CASRRWGKGSPLHF. CDR3 bases: TGCGCCAGCAGACGATGGGGGAAGGGTTCACCCCTCCACTTT. Variable domain in full (rest from reference TRBV5-1 and TRBJ1-6): KAGVTQTPRYLIKTRGQQVTLSCSPISGHRSVSWYQQTPGQGLQFLFEYFSETQRNKGNFPGRFSGRQFSNSRSEMNVSTLELGDSALYLCASRRWGKGSPLHFGNGTRLTVT.

The table lists this clone with a count of one. The rearrangement links TRBV28 to TRBJ1-3, with TRBD1 matching 7 bases. Germline loops: CDR1 MDHEN, CDR2 SYDVKM. This CDR3 comprises 17 residues. V lost 5 bases to trimming and J lost 0 bases; unmatched junction nucleotides: 10. DNA of the CDR3: TGTGCCAGCAGTACCTCCGGGACAGCCAACTCTGGAAACACCATATATTTT. This translates into CASSTSGTANSGNTIYF.

In regard to this clone: Other DNA variants within this sample encode the same CDR3. The chain is built from TRBV9 and TRBJ2-2; D may be TRBD1 (5 bases). The CDR3 extends over 15 amino acids. Germline CDR1 SGDLS, CDR2 YYNGEE. Trimming took 0 bases from V and 4 from J, leaving 10 bases between them. This chain's CDR3 is CASSVVGQGTGELFF. The CDR3 DNA follows: TGTGCCAGCAGCGTAGTCGGGCAGGGCACCGGGGAGCTGTTTTTT.

The CDR3 DNA follows: TGTGCCAGCACTCCAGCAGGGAGGAACACTGAAGCTTTCTTT. As protein: CASTPAGRNTEAFF. This chain links TRBV9 with TRBJ1-1; D possibly corresponds to TRBD1 (5 bases). The CDR3 loop spans 14 amino acids. Trimming cost V 6 bases and J 1 base, with 13 bases left between them. The germline CDR1 and CDR2 sequences are SGDLS and YYNGEE.

This chain uses TRBV30 with TRBJ1-3; D not certain. Trimming took off 3 bases at V and 1 base at J, with 16 bases between the two ends. Germline loops: CDR1 GTSNPN, CDR2 SVGIG (reference sequence). The CDR3 runs 16 residues. The CDR3 region is CAWRREVGLSGNTIYF. CDR3 sequence (DNA): TGTGCCTGGAGGAGAGAGGTTGGCCTATCTGGAAACACCATATATTTT.

In this sample, this clone turned up once. The V and J genes are TRBV6-5 and TRBJ1-1; D is unclear. The V end was cut by 9 bases, the J end by 0 bases, with 11 bases between. Germline assignment: CDR1 MNHEY and CDR2 SVGAGI. The CDR3 loop spans 13 amino acids. The CDR3 nucleotides read TGTGCCAGGAACAGTTCCATGAACACTGAAGCTTTCTTT. Amino acid sequence: CARNSSMNTEAFF.

The CDR3 nucleotides are TGTGCCAGCAGTCCCTGGGCAGCCTACGAGCAGTACTTC. Its translation: CASSPWAAYEQYF. The V and J genes are TRBV27 and TRBJ2-7; no clear D. Germline values: CDR1 MNHEY, CDR2 SMNVEV (reference sequence). V shed 5 bases and J shed 2 bases, with 10 bases lying between them. The CDR3 runs 13 residues.

The chain is built from TRBV5-1 and TRBJ2-1; 7 nucleotides line up with TRBD1. V was pared by 2 bases and J by 5 bases, with 4 bases of the junction left unmatched. Germline assignment: CDR1 SGHRS and CDR2 YFSETQ. This CDR3 region has 14 residues. The CDR3 sequence: CASSFRGTNNEQFF. The CDR3 DNA sequence: TGCGCCAGCAGCTTCAGGGGGACGAACAATGAGCAGTTCTTC.

V usage is TRBV6-6 and J usage is TRBJ2-3; unclear D gene. The V end was cut by 6 bases, the J end by 2 bases, with 15 bases between. Germline CDR1 MNHNY, CDR2 SVGAGI (reference sequence). The CDR3 loop spans 15 amino acids. The CDR3 coding sequence is TGTGCCAGCAGGCCTAGGACCCTTAACACAGATACGCAGTATTTT. It codes for CASRPRTLNTDTQYF.

This clone was counted a few times. The V gene is TRBV7-2, the J gene TRBJ1-3, with TRBD1 identical over 9 bases. Unmatched junction bases numbered 7, after V lost 4 bases and J lost 0 bases. There are 17 residues in the CDR3. The germline V gene has CDR1 SGHTA and CDR2 FQGNSA. CDR3 sequence reads: CASSWAGTGISGNTIYF. CDR3 DNA sequence: TGTGCCAGCAGCTGGGCCGGGACAGGGATCTCTGGAAACACCATATATTTT.

V and J are TRBV6-5 and TRBJ1-5; TRBD1 aligns across 7 bases. With 7 bases clipped from V and 2 bases from J, the junction kept 2 bases outside the gene matches. CDR1 MNHEY and CDR2 SVGAGI come from the germline V gene. This CDR3 is built from 13 residues. The CDR3 protein is CASNGQGNQPQHF. Here the CDR3 DNA reads TGTGCCAGCAACGGACAGGGCAATCAGCCCCAGCATTTT.